Below, 30 T cell receptor beta chains from the same sample are listed, as sequenced in a study of cytomegalovirus exposure and HLA in healthy donors. Clones were sequenced by immunoSEQ multiplex PCR, and TCRdb holds only the in-frame ones, with some missing. The sample lists 150,000 to 200,000 clones, approximately 85% occurring once. The material sequenced was PBMCs. These receptors all come from a woman under 30 in good health and CMV-seronegative.

This clone occurred a few times. The V call is TRBV5-6, the J call TRBJ1-2; a weak D match, TRBD1 (5 bases). Germline-derived CDR1 and CDR2 are SGHDT and YYEEEE. With 0 bases removed from V and 3 bases from J, the gap between germline ends came to 9 bases. This CDR3 has 14 residues. The CDR3 bases are TGTGCCAGCAGCTTGGCCGCCAGGGACTATGGCTACACCTTC. This gives the protein CASSLAARDYGYTF.

V is TRBV6-5 and J is TRBJ1-2, with D possibly matching TRBD1 (6 bases). Germline V gene data show CDR1 as MNHEY and CDR2 as SVGAGI. This CDR3 has 14 residues. The germline V and J ends were trimmed by 2 bases and 6 bases, with 13 bases remaining between them. DNA for the CDR3: TGTGCCAGCAGTTACGGGCGCAGGGGTCATGGCTACACCTTC. This encodes CASSYGRRGHGYTF.

The chain carries TRBV6-1 and TRBJ1-2; TRBD1 might be the D (5 bases). The length of the CDR3 is 15 residues. V shed 2 bases and J shed 12 bases, with 22 bases lying between them. Germline values: CDR1 MNHNS, CDR2 SASEGT. The CDR3 is CASSEFQDIGSVNTF. Here the CDR3 DNA reads TGTGCCAGCAGTGAATTTCAGGACATTGGGTCAGTTAACACCTTC.

The V call is TRBV5-1, the J call TRBJ1-1, with 7 bases identical to TRBD1. With 1 base clipped from V and 0 bases from J, the junction kept 0 bases outside the gene matches. Germline V gene sequence: CDR1 SGHRS, CDR2 YFSETQ. CDR3 length equals 14 residues. The DNA for the CDR3 is TGCGCCAGCAGCTTGACAGGGGTGAACACTGAAGCTTTCTTT. Translation gives CASSLTGVNTEAFF.

The rearrangement joins TRBV2 to TRBJ2-7; D may be TRBD2 (6 bases). CDR3 length equals 16 residues. The germline gives CDR1 SNHLY, CDR2 FYNNEI. Trimming cost V 6 bases and J 0 bases, with 18 bases left between them. CDR3 in DNA: TGTGCCAGCAGCTCAGGAGCCTGGGGGGACTCCTACGAGCAGTACTTC. Amino acid sequence: CASSSGAWGDSYEQYF.

The genes are TRBV30 and TRBJ1-2, with unresolved D. Trimming removed 3 bases at V and 7 bases at J, with 12 bases between. The CDR3 is 12 residues long. The germline gives CDR1 GTSNPN, CDR2 SVGIG (reference sequence). DNA for the CDR3: TGTGCCTGGAGCGAGGGATCCTCTGGCTACACCTTC. Its translation: CAWSEGSSGYTF.

The CDR3 is CASSQERRGGFYEQYF. CDR3 in DNA: TGCGCCAGCAGCCAAGAAAGGCGGGGGGGTTTCTACGAGCAGTACTTC. The chain carries TRBV4-1 and TRBJ2-7, with 9 positions matching TRBD2. The ends lost 0 bases at V and 3 bases at J; junction bases unmatched: 6. The CDR3 runs to 16 residues. Per germline, CDR1 MGHRA and CDR2 YSYEKL.

V is TRBV2 and J is TRBJ1-4; D unclear. This CDR3 comprises 15 residues. V was shortened by 7 bases and J by 4 bases, with 16 bases between the two germline ends. Per the germline V gene, CDR1 is SNHLY and CDR2 is FYNNEI. The CDR3 DNA sequence: TGTGCCAGCATGTCTAGCGACGGCTTTAATGAAAAACTGTTTTTT. Translation: CASMSSDGFNEKLFF.

The CDR3 region is CASSPPLTGVWEQYF. DNA of the CDR3: TGTGCCAGCTCACCACCGCTAACAGGGGTTTGGGAGCAGTACTTC. The chain combines TRBV18 with TRBJ2-7; the match to TRBD1 covers 7 bases. Germline-derived CDR1 and CDR2 are KGHSH and LQKENI. The CDR3 spans 15 residues. Trimming removed 0 bases from V and 7 bases from J; junction bases left unmatched: 9.

The CDR3 bases are TGTGCCAGCAGCGGCGGGCATAACTATGGCTACACCTTC. As protein: CASSGGHNYGYTF. The V call is TRBV11-2, the J call TRBJ1-2; no clear D gene. V was trimmed by 5 bases and J by 1 base, leaving 8 bases between them. Germline V gives CDR1 SGHAT, CDR2 FQNNGV. The CDR3 covers 13 residues.

The chain uses TRBV5-1 and TRBJ2-1, with TRBD2 matching over 11 bases. The germline CDR1 and CDR2 sequences are SGHRS and YFSETQ. J lost 9 bases, V lost 4 bases, and 9 bases had no gene match. The CDR3 extends over 15 amino acids. CDR3 bases: TGCGCCAGCAGCCTTATAGCGGGAGGGCCCGTTGAGCAGTTCTTC. It translates to CASSLIAGGPVEQFF.

On this clone itself: This sample also contains other DNA sequences that code for the same CDR3. The rearrangement uses TRBV11-3 and TRBJ1-1; no firm D call. V was pared by 1 base and J by 4 bases, with 7 bases between. Germline CDR1 is SGHNT and CDR2 is YENEEA. CDR3 size: 13 residues. The CDR3 sequence is CASSLGSGTEAFF. CDR3 sequence (DNA): TGTGCCAGCAGCTTAGGATCCGGCACTGAAGCTTTCTTT.

The CDR3 DNA is TGTGCCAGCAGCTTAGATCCACTAGCGTTGAGGCCAGATACGCAGTATTTT. It is translated as CASSLDPLALRPDTQYF. J is TRBJ2-3 and V is TRBV11-2; 7 nucleotides line up with TRBD2. Trimming removed 0 bases from V and 4 bases from J; junction bases left unmatched: 10. This CDR3 contains 17 residues. The germline gives CDR1 SGHAT, CDR2 FQNNGV.

J is TRBJ2-7 and V is TRBV6-1; tentatively, D is TRBD2 (6 bases). The CDR3 spans 14 residues. Germline loops: CDR1 MNHNS, CDR2 SASEGT. The ends were cut back, 6 bases at V and 5 bases at J, with 17 bases in the middle. The CDR3 spells CASRPGTYHHEQYF. The CDR3 nucleotides are TGTGCCAGCAGACCCGGGACTTACCATCACGAGCAGTACTTC.

The rearrangement joins TRBV10-2 to TRBJ1-5; TRBD1 might be the D (6 bases). This CDR3 comprises 18 residues. The germline V gene has CDR1 WSHSY and CDR2 SAAADI. With 3 bases removed from V and 3 bases from J, the gap between germline ends came to 21 bases. This CDR3 reads CASSDIGVGHPNNQPQHF. The CDR3 bases are TGCGCCAGCAGTGATATTGGGGTGGGACACCCGAACAATCAGCCCCAGCATTTT.

The CDR3 here is CASSEPGGTQYF. DNA of the CDR3: TGCGCCAGCAGTGAGCCAGGAGGGACCCAGTACTTC. The V call is TRBV10-1, the J call TRBJ2-5; tentatively, D is TRBD2 (5 bases). Trimming shortened V by 2 bases and J by 7 bases, and 8 bases separated the two germline ends. Per the germline V gene, CDR1 is WNHNN and CDR2 is SYGVQD (reference sequence). CDR3 length: 12 residues.

There are a few counts of this clone. The J gene is TRBJ2-3, the V gene TRBV10-1; tentative D call: TRBD2 (5 bases). V was cut by 5 bases and J by 4 bases, with 10 bases left in between. Per the germline V gene, CDR1 is WNHNN and CDR2 is SYGVQD (reference sequence). The CDR3 runs 13 residues. CDR3 DNA sequence: TGCGCCAGCAGTCCCGGACTCTCAGATACGCAGTATTTT. Its translation: CASSPGLSDTQYF.

For the CDR3, the DNA is TGTGCCAGCAGCGTAGCCGTAACTTCAGGATACGAGCAGTACTTC. The encoded protein is CASSVAVTSGYEQYF. V and J are TRBV9 and TRBJ2-7; no reliable D call. With 0 bases removed from V and 4 bases from J, the gap between germline ends came to 14 bases. Germline CDR1 reads SGDLS; CDR2 reads YYNGEE. CDR3 length: 15 amino acids.

The chain has TRBV14 and TRBJ2-1, with 12 bases that match TRBD1. Unmatched junction bases numbered 11, after V lost 1 base and J lost 7 bases. The CDR3 has 18 residues. The germline gives CDR1 SGHDN, CDR2 FVKESK. The CDR3 nucleotides are TGTGCCAGCAGCCAAGCGTTACCGGGACAGGGGGCATATAATGAGCAGTTCTTC. It codes for CASSQALPGQGAYNEQFF.

The CDR3 protein is CASSESVLAGGTDTQYF. DNA of the CDR3: TGCGCCAGCAGTGAGTCGGTGTTAGCGGGAGGCACAGATACGCAGTATTTT. The rearrangement uses TRBV10-1 and TRBJ2-3; 9 bases align to TRBD2. This CDR3 is built from 17 residues. The J segment lost 1 base and the V segment lost 0 bases, leaving 5 bases of the junction unmatched. Germline lookup yields CDR1 WNHNN and CDR2 SYGVQD (reference sequence).

This chain connects TRBV9 to TRBJ1-1; 7 bases align to TRBD1. CDR3 length equals 15 residues. J gave up 1 base and V 0 bases, and 3 bases lay outside the gene matches. The germline CDR1 and CDR2 sequences are SGDLS and YYNGEE. CDR3 coding DNA: TGTGCCAGCAGCGTAGACACAGGGGCGAACACTGAAGCTTTCTTT. Protein: CASSVDTGANTEAFF.

The chain links TRBV6-1 to TRBJ1-2; tentative D call: TRBD1 (6 bases). The CDR3 loop spans 15 amino acids. V lost 1 base to trimming and J lost 4 bases, with 13 bases between them. CDR1 is MNHNS, CDR2 SASEGT, per germline. CDR3 bases: TGTGCCAGCAGTGAAGTACAGGGCTCCGGCTATGGCTACACCTTC. It is translated as CASSEVQGSGYGYTF.

This chain uses TRBV15 with TRBJ1-2; D not resolved. The germline CDR1 and CDR2 sequences are LNHNV and YYDKDF (reference sequence). The CDR3 runs to 12 residues. The ends were cut back, 0 bases at V and 8 bases at J, with 7 bases in the middle. The CDR3 is CATSRDDSGYTF. The CDR3 coding sequence is TGTGCCACCAGCAGAGATGACTCGGGCTACACCTTC.

This rearrangement joins TRBV10-2 to TRBJ2-1, with 7 bases matching TRBD2. The CDR3 has 15 amino acids. The germline V gene encodes CDR1 WSHSY and CDR2 SAAADI. V was pared by 7 bases and J by 4 bases, with 10 bases of the junction left unmatched. CDR3 sequence reads: CASISTGGVYNEQFF. The DNA for the CDR3 is TGCGCCAGCATATCTACGGGGGGAGTATACAATGAGCAGTTCTTC.

The chain employs TRBV5-1 and TRBJ2-1; TRBD2 agrees at 9 bases. The CDR3 runs to 15 residues. Trimming took 4 bases from V and 9 from J; bases not matched to a gene: 11. CDR1 SGHRS and CDR2 YFSETQ come from the germline V gene. CDR3 loop: CASSPIAGDFTEQFF. CDR3 nucleotide sequence: TGCGCCAGCAGCCCTATAGCGGGAGATTTCACTGAGCAGTTCTTC.

V usage is TRBV4-1 and J usage is TRBJ1-2; D gene unclear. The CDR3 runs 15 residues. Trimming took 1 base from V and 2 from J, leaving 11 bases between them. In germline, CDR1 is MGHRA, CDR2 YSYEKL. The CDR3 loop is CASSQVSATNYGYTF. The DNA for the CDR3 is TGCGCCAGCAGCCAAGTGAGTGCTACCAACTATGGCTACACCTTC.

The CDR3 protein is CASSVPSSYEQYF. The CDR3 nucleotides read TGCGCCAGCAGCGTACCCAGCTCCTACGAGCAGTACTTC. The chain uses TRBV4-1 and TRBJ2-7; D not certain. The CDR3 is 13 amino acids. Germline V gene data show CDR1 as MGHRA and CDR2 as YSYEKL. Trimming shortened V by 5 bases and J by 0 bases, and 8 bases separated the two germline ends.

V gene TRBV28 combines with J gene TRBJ2-7, with a weak D call TRBD1 (7 bases). The ends were cut back, 5 bases at V and 3 bases at J, with 20 bases in the middle. Germline V lookup: CDR1 MDHEN, CDR2 SYDVKM. This CDR3 region has 16 residues. CDR3 residues: CASSLPLPGGGYEQYF. The CDR3 bases are TGTGCCAGCAGTCTCCCCCTACCAGGGGGAGGCTACGAGCAGTACTTC.

The gene calls are TRBV7-2 and TRBJ2-1; 9 bases line up with TRBD1. Germline V CDR1 and CDR2: SGHTA, FQGNSA. J lost 9 bases, V lost 1 base, and 7 bases had no gene match. CDR3 length: 15 residues. CDR3 sequence: CASSLVSTGGIEQFF. Written as DNA, the CDR3 is TGTGCCAGCAGCTTAGTTTCGACAGGGGGAATTGAGCAGTTCTTC. Filled out from reference TRBV7-2 and TRBJ2-1, the complete variable domain reads GAGVSQSPSNKVTEKGKDVELRCDPISGHTALYWYRQSLGQGLEFLIYFQGNSAPDKSGLPSDRFSAERTGGSVSTLTIQRTQQEDSAVYLCASSLVSTGGIEQFFGPGTRLTVL.

CDR3 loop: CASSVGQGADQPQHF. For the CDR3, the DNA is TGTGCCAGCAGTGTAGGACAGGGGGCGGATCAGCCCCAGCATTTT. The chain has TRBV6-5 and TRBJ1-5, with 11 bases that match TRBD1. The CDR3 sequence is 15 residues long. Germline CDR1 and CDR2: MNHEY and SVGAGI. V lost 5 bases to trimming and J lost 5 bases; unmatched junction nucleotides: 5.